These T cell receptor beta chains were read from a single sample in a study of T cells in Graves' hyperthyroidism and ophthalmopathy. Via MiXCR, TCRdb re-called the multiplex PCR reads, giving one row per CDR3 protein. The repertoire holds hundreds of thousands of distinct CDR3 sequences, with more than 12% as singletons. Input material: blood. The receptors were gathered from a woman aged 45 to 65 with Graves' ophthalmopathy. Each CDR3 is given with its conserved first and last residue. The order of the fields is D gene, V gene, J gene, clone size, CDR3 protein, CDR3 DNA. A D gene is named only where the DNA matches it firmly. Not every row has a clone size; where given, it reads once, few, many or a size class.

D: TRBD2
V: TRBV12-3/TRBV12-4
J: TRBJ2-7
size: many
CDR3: CASSPSSGSTEQYF
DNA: TGTGCCAGCAGCCCGTCTAGCGGGAGCACCGAGCAGTACTTC

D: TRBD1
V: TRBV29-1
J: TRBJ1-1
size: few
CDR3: CSVPGQGPEAFF
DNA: TGCAGCGTGCCTGGACAGGGCCCTGAAGCTTTCTTT

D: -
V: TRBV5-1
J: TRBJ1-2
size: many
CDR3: CASSFGGSNYGYTF
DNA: TGCGCCAGCAGCTTTGGGGGGTCTAACTATGGCTACACCTTC

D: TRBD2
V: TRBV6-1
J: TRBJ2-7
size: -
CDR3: CASRKAGGGYEQYF
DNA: TGTGCCAGCAGAAAAGCGGGAGGAGGCTACGAGCAGTACTTC

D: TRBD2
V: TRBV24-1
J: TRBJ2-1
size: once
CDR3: CATTGTSGSVNEQFF
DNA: TGTGCCACCACGGGGACTAGCGGGAGTGTAAATGAGCAGTTCTTC

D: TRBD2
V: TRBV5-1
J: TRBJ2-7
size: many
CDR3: CASSFAGRGSEQYF
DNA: TGCGCCAGCAGCTTTGCCGGGAGGGGATCCGAGCAGTACTTC

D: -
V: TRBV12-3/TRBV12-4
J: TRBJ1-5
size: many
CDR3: CASRGDSGQPQHF
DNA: TGTGCCAGCAGGGGGGACTCGGGTCAGCCCCAGCATTTT

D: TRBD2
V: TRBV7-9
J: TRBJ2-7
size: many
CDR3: CASSSKLAGDNYEQYF
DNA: TGTGCCAGCAGCTCAAAACTAGCGGGAGACAACTACGAGCAGTACTTC

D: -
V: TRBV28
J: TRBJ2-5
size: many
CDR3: CASSLRRAAQETQYF
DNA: TGTGCCAGCAGTTTAAGAAGGGCTGCGCAAGAGACCCAGTACTTC

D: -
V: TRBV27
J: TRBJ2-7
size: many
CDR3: CASSLFGGYRSYEQYF
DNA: TGTGCCAGCAGTTTATTTGGGGGTTACCGATCCTACGAGCAGTACTTC

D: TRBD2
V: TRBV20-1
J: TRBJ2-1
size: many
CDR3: CSARTSGISYNEQFF
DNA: TGCAGTGCTCGGACTAGCGGGATATCCTACAATGAGCAGTTCTTC

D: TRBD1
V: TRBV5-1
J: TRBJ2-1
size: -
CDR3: CASSSGQTYNEQFF
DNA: TGCGCCAGCAGCTCGGGACAGACCTACAATGAGCAGTTCTTC

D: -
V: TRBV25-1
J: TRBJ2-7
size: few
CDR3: CASSQWGSPVRQYF
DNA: TGTGCCAGCAGCCAGTGGGGATCACCGGTACGGCAGTACTTC

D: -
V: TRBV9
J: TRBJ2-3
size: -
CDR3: CASSENLRSGSDTDTQYF
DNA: TGTGCCAGCAGCGAAAACCTGAGGAGCGGGTCTGACACAGATACGCAGTATTTT

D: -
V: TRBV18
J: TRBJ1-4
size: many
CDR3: CASSPGSDEKLFF
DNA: TGTGCCAGCTCACCAGGATCAGATGAAAAACTGTTTTTT

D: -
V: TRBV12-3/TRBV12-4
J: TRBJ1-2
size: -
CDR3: CASSSGTRYGYTF
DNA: TGTGCCAGCAGCTCCGGGACACGATATGGCTACACCTTC

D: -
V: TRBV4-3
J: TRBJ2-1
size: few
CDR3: CASSQDTGPEQFF
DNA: TGCGCCAGCAGCCAAGATACAGGGCCTGAGCAGTTCTTC

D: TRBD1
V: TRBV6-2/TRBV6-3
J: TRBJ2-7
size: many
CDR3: CASSLPTGDVGEQYF
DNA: TGTGCCAGCAGCCTACCGACAGGGGACGTCGGCGAGCAGTACTTC

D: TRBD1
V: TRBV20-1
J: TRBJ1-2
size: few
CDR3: CSARAGTGAVYTF
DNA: TGCAGTGCTAGGGCCGGGACAGGGGCTGTCTACACCTTC

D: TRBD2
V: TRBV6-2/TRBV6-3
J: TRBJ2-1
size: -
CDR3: CAGSGTSGYNEQFF
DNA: TGTGCCGGGTCCGGGACTAGCGGATACAATGAGCAGTTCTTC

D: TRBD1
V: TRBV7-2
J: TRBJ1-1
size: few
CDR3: CASSRQGTPTGVNTEAFF
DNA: TGTGCCAGCAGCCGACAAGGGACACCGACAGGGGTGAACACTGAAGCTTTCTTT

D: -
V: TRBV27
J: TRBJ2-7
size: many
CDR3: CASSLTVGPLYEQYF
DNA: TGTGCCAGCAGTTTAACGGTGGGACCGCTCTACGAGCAGTACTTC

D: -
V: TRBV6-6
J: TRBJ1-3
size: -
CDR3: CASSYGRAMTGNTIYF
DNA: TGTGCCAGCAGTTACGGGAGGGCGATGACGGGAAACACCATATATTTT

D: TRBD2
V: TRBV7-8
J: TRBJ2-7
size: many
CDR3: CASSIGGGGYEQYF
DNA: TGTGCCAGCAGCATCGGGGGGGGAGGCTACGAGCAGTACTTC

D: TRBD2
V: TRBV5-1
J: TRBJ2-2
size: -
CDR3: CASSLEVLAGDTGELFF
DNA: TGCGCCAGCAGCTTGGAGGTACTAGCGGGGGACACCGGGGAGCTGTTTTTT

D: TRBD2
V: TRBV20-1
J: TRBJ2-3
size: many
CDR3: CSARSITGLGPTDTQYF
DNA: TGCAGTGCTAGATCGATCACGGGACTAGGCCCCACAGATACGCAGTATTTT

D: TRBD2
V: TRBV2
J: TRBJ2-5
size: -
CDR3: CASGGTSGRGEIQYF
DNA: TGTGCCAGCGGGGGGACTAGCGGGAGAGGAGAGATCCAGTACTTC

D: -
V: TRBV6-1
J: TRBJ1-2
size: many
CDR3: CASSPTLGMEGYGYTF
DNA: TGTGCCAGCAGTCCTACCCTGGGGATGGAGGGCTATGGCTACACCTTC

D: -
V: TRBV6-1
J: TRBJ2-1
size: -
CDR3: CASRKLTGRNNEQFF
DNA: TGTGCCAGCAGAAAACTCACGGGACGGAACAATGAGCAGTTCTTC

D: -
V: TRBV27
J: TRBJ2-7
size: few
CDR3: CASSLYGLLPYEQYF
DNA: TGTGCCAGCAGTTTATACGGACTACTACCCTACGAGCAGTACTTC

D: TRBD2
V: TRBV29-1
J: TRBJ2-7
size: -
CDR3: CSVEAGTSIQQYF
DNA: TGCAGCGTAGAAGCGGGAACTTCTATCCAGCAGTACTTC

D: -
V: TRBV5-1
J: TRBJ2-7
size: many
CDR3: CASTPMGSRGEQYF
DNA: TGCGCCAGCACCCCAATGGGTAGCAGGGGCGAGCAGTACTTC

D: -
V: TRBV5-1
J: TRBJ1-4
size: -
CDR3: CASSLGQNEELFF
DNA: TGCGCCAGCAGCTTGGGACAGAATGAAGAACTGTTTTTT

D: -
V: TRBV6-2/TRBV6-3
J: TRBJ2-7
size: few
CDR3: CASSYGYEGTYEQYF
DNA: TGTGCCAGCAGTTACGGATATGAGGGAACCTACGAGCAGTACTTC

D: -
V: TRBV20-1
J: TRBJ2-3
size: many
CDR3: CSARGLAPTDTQYF
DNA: TGCAGTGCCCGGGGACTGGCACCGACAGATACGCAGTATTTT

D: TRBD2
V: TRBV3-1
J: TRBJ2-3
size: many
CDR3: CASSQGSGVSTDTQYF
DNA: TGTGCCAGCAGCCAAGGTAGCGGGGTTTCCACAGATACGCAGTATTTT

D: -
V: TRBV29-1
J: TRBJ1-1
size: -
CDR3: CSVGTANLEAFF
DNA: TGCAGCGTTGGGACAGCTAATCTTGAAGCTTTCTTT

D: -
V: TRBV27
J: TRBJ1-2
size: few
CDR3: CASGRSTRLDYGYTF
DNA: TGTGCCAGCGGACGGTCGACTCGTTTGGACTATGGCTATACCTTC

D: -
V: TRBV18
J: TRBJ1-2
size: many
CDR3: CASSPMGSYGYTF
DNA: TGTGCCAGCTCACCAATGGGATCCTATGGCTACACCTTC

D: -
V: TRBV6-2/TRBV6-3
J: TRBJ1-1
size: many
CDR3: CATTNRVGTEAFF
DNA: TGTGCCACCACGAACAGGGTCGGCACTGAAGCTTTCTTT

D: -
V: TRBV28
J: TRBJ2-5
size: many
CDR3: CASSLGPRPQETQYF
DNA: TGTGCCAGCAGTTTAGGCCCTCGGCCCCAAGAGACCCAGTACTTC

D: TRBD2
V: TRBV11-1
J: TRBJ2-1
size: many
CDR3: CASSSIAGVAYNEQFF
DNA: TGTGCCAGCAGCTCAATAGCGGGAGTTGCCTACAATGAGCAGTTCTTC